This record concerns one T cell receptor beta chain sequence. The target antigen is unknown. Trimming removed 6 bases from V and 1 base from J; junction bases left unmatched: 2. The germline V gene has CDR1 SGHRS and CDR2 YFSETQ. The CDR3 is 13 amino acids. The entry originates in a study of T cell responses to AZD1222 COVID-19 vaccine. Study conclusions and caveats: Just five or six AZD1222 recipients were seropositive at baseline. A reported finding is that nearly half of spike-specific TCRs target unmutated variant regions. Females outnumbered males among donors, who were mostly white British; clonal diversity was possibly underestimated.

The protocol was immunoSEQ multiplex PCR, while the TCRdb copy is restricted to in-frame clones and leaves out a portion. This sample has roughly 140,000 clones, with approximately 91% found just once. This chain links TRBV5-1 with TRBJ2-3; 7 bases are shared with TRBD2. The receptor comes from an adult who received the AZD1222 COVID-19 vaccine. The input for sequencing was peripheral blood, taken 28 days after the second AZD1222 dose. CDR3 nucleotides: TGCGCCAGCACTCGGGGGGGCACAGATACGCAGTATTTT. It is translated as CASTRGGTDTQYF.